Here is one T cell receptor (beta chain) with its context. The CDR3 contains 15 residues. Deletions cut 0 bases from V and 7 bases from J, with 13 bases between. Germline CDR1 is LNHNV and CDR2 is YYDKDF (reference sequence). These data are taken from a study of blood T cell repertoires in COVID-19. Study-level background: Spain, Italy and the United States supplied samples that represented acute and convalescent COVID-19.

Per the study methods: It was from reference gene primer amplification that nucleated cell counts were estimated. The repertoire was sequenced with immunoSEQ multiplex PCR; TCRdb's copy has only in-frame clones and lacks some. The V and J calls and clone size are taken from that table; D and trimming were inferred from the DNA. The data contain tens of thousands of clones, about 89% of them singletons. Source material: peripheral blood. The chain carries TRBV15 and TRBJ2-1, with TRBD1 as a possible D gene (6 bases). This TCR derives from a man aged 55 to 70 with acute or convalescent COVID-19. The CDR3 loop reads CATSRDRTGLNEQFF. The CDR3 DNA is TGTGCCACCAGCAGAGATCGAACAGGGCTGAATGAGCAGTTCTTC.